These 28 T cell receptor beta chains were all obtained from the same sample, sequenced in a study of tumor-infiltrating lymphocytes in primary liver carcinoma. The input was around 0.5 ug total RNA; TCR beta cDNA was made from it with a constant-region primer. Employing slightly modified ARM-PCR, three nested multiplex PCR rounds were run, and these gave rise to the TCR beta libraries. Rounds one and two of PCR, each of around 9 cycles, were primed with TRBV1-TRBV30 forward primers and a C-beta reverse primer. TCRdb independently ran MiXCR on the multiplex PCR reads; one entry per CDR3 protein. The sample records about 320,000 distinct CDR3 sequences, roughly two thirds being singletons. Both blood RNA, taken from unsorted whole blood, and germline DNA were extracted. Sample: peripheral blood. These receptors were taken from a man aged 35-49 years with primary liver carcinoma and hepatitis B virus infection.

This clonotype has ten or more counts. This chain uses TRBV5-6 with TRBJ1-1, with D unclear. The CDR3 length is 16 residues. The germline gives CDR1 SGHDT, CDR2 YYEEEE. The ends were cut back, 4 bases at V and 0 bases at J, with 16 bases in the middle. The CDR3 loop is CASSRWERFLNTEAFF. The CDR3 DNA reads TGTGCCAGCAGCCGTTGGGAGCGATTCCTGAACACTGAAGCTTTCTTT.

This clonotype was counted ten times or more. CDR3 nucleotides: TGTGCCAGCAGCCGAAGTTTGAGGCAGGACGGATCACCCCTCCACTTT. Translation gives CASSRSLRQDGSPLHF. This chain links TRBV4-2 with TRBJ1-6; no reliable D call. The CDR3 is 16 residues long. Germline lookup yields CDR1 LGHNA and CDR2 YNFKEQ. V lost 4 bases, J lost 10 bases, and 20 bases lay in between.

This clonotype has a handful of counts. The chain recombines TRBV28 with TRBJ2-7; either TRBD1 or TRBD2 may fit D (5 bases each). The CDR3 runs to 14 residues. V was pared by 6 bases and J by 3 bases, with 15 bases between. Germline V gene sequence: CDR1 MDHEN, CDR2 SYDVKM. CDR3 nucleotides: TGTGCCAGCAGAAGATCGGGACCCAGCTACGAGCAGTACTTC. It specifies CASRRSGPSYEQYF.

In its sample, this clonotype was seen a few times. The rearrangement joins TRBV5-4 to TRBJ2-1, with 9 bases matching TRBD2. CDR1 SGHNT and CDR2 YYREEE come from the germline V gene (reference sequence). The CDR3 runs 16 residues. V gave up 3 bases and J gave up 2 bases; unmatched junction bases: 6. CDR3 loop: CASSYYSGSTYNEQFF. The DNA for the CDR3 is TGTGCCAGCAGCTACTATAGCGGGAGTACCTACAATGAGCAGTTCTTC.

This clonotype showed up many times. This rearrangement joins TRBV12-3 or TRBV12-4 to TRBJ2-3; 16 bases align to TRBD2. CDR3 length: 15 amino acids. Germline trimming cut 5 bases from V and 5 bases from J; bases unmatched to any gene: 1. The CDR3 sequence is CASSGTSGRGDTQYF. In nucleotides, the CDR3 is TGTGCCAGCAGTGGGACTAGCGGGAGGGGAGATACGCAGTATTTT.

Notes on this clonotype: This may stem from a read error, because a much larger clone lies one nucleotide away. This sequence joins TRBV5-4 and TRBJ2-7; TRBD2 might be the D (6 bases). The germline V gene encodes CDR1 SGHNT and CDR2 YYREEE (reference sequence). This CDR3 has 12 amino acids. The CDR3 sequence: CGSSLEGYEQYF. In DNA form, the CDR3 reads TGTGGCAGCAGCTTGGAGGGGTACGAGCAGTACTTC.

V gene TRBV12-3 or TRBV12-4 combines with J gene TRBJ2-6; D remains unclear. The CDR3 extends over 18 amino acids. The CDR3 DNA follows: TGTGCAACAGACTCGGGCCAAAGAAGTGCCTCTGGGGCCAACGTCCTGACTTTC. Its protein is CATDSGQRSASGANVLTF.

This clonotype was picked up one time. Since no conserved phenylalanine or tryptophan closes the CDR3, a read error is the likely cause. The DNA is omitted, as the CDR3 cannot be located on it reliably, and the CDR3 follows TCRdb's listing. The rearrangement joins TRBV11-2 to TRBJ1-2. The CDR3 numbers 15 amino acids, ends counted. The germline gives CDR1 SGHAT, CDR2 FQNNGV. The CDR3 sequence: CASSLNSVSTRGCTL.

The V call is TRBV11-2, the J call TRBJ2-1; unclear D gene. CDR1 and CDR2 from the germline V gene are SGHAT and FQNNGV. V was clipped by 1 base and J by 8 bases, with 24 bases between them. The CDR3 has 18 residues. This CDR3 reads CASSLVHPHSSSWDEQFF. DNA of the CDR3: TGTGCCAGCAGCTTAGTCCATCCTCATAGTAGTAGTTGGGATGAGCAGTTCTTC.

As regards this clonotype: One base away lies a much larger clone, so this may be a sequencing read error. The chain has TRBV6-2 or TRBV6-3 and TRBJ2-7; D is undetermined. The CDR3 loop spans 15 amino acids. Trimming stripped 6 bases from V and 0 bases from J, with 15 bases between. Germline lookup yields CDR1 MNHEY and CDR2 SVGEGT. CDR3 in amino acids: CASRTLFRASYEQYF. In nucleotides, the CDR3 is TGTGCCAGCAGAACTCTATTTCGGGCCTCCTACGAGCAGTACTTC.

Of note for this clonotype: Just one base apart from a much larger clone, this may be a read error. This rearrangement joins TRBV12-3 or TRBV12-4 to TRBJ2-5; D is unclear. The CDR3 is 13 amino acids. The CDR3: CASSFGRQEAQYF. Written as DNA, the CDR3 is TGTGCCAGCAGTTTCGGCAGGCAAGAGGCCCAGTACTTC.

Worth noting for this clonotype: A much larger clone is a single base away; this may be a read error. The chain has TRBV4-1 and TRBJ2-5; D might be TRBD1 or TRBD2, each matching 6 bases. V gave up 0 bases and J gave up 2 bases, with 16 bases separating them. The CDR3 has 17 residues. Per germline, CDR1 MGHRA and CDR2 YSYEKL. The CDR3 spells CASSQDHGGGGQETQYF. The DNA for the CDR3 is TGCGCCAGCAGCCAAGACCACGGCGGAGGGGGGCAAGAGACCCAGTACTTC.

The table lists this clonotype with a count of one. Since a much larger clone is just one base distant, this may be a read error. The chain couples TRBV5-6 to TRBJ1-1, with no clear D. Germline values: CDR1 SGHDT, CDR2 YYEEEE. The CDR3 runs 12 residues. V was cut by 1 base and J by 3 bases, with 4 bases left in between. The DNA for the CDR3 is TGTGCCAGCAGCTTGATGGACACTGAAGCTTTCTTT. Its translation: CASSLMDTEAFF.

The genes are TRBV6-6 and TRBJ1-1; D is undetermined. The CDR3 loop spans 17 amino acids. V was cut by 2 bases and J by 3 bases, with 19 bases left in between. Germline CDR1 and CDR2: MNHNY and SVGAGI (reference sequence). The CDR3 coding sequence is TGTGCCAGCAGTTACCCGGAGAATTTGAAGGAGGACACTGAAGCTTTCTTT. This sequence encodes CASSYPENLKEDTEAFF.

This clonotype showed up many times. V and J are TRBV30 and TRBJ1-1; D gene unclear. This CDR3 is 13 amino acids long. Germline V gene sequence: CDR1 GTSNPN, CDR2 SVGIG (reference sequence). Trimming shortened V by 0 bases and J by 4 bases, and 9 bases separated the two germline ends. The CDR3 region is CAWSVLRSTEAFF. In nucleotides, the CDR3 is TGTGCCTGGAGTGTACTCCGTTCCACTGAAGCTTTCTTT.

This clonotype has just a few counts. The rearrangement links TRBV11-2 to TRBJ1-1, with TRBD1 as a possible D gene (5 bases). Deletions cut 5 bases from V and 4 bases from J, with 14 bases between. The germline CDR1 and CDR2 sequences are SGHAT and FQNNGV. This CDR3 has 14 amino acids. The CDR3 loop reads CASSLGTVGTEAFF. In DNA form, the CDR3 reads TGTGCCAGCAGCCTCGGGACGGTGGGCACTGAAGCTTTCTTT. The whole variable domain, filled in from reference TRBV11-2 and TRBJ1-1, reads EAGVAQSPRYKIIEKRQSVAFWCNPISGHATLYWYQQILGQGPKLLIQFQNNGVVDDSQLPKDRFSAERLKGVDSTLKIQPAKLEDSAVYLCASSLGTVGTEAFFGQGTRLTVV.

This clonotype has at least ten counts. The chain couples TRBV11-1 to TRBJ2-6; no firm D call. The CDR3 consists of 17 residues. The germline V gene has CDR1 SGHAT and CDR2 FQDESV (reference sequence). Trimming took 2 bases from V and 1 from J, leaving 12 bases between them. CDR3 DNA sequence: TGTGCCAGCAGCTTATTTGCAGGCGGATCTGGGGCCAACGTCCTGACTTTC. The encoded protein is CASSLFAGGSGANVLTF.

This clonotype was counted once. The junction departs from germline at one end; a sequencing error may be responsible. The V gene is TRBV5-1, the J gene TRBJ2-7; D is perhaps TRBD2 (5 bases). The CDR3 has 14 amino acids. The germline V gene encodes CDR1 SGHRS and CDR2 YFSETQ. As DNA, the CDR3 is TGCACCAGCAGCTTGTCGGGATCTACCTACGAGCAGTACTTC. Protein product: CTSSLSGSTYEQYF.

The chain links TRBV10-3 to TRBJ2-3, with TRBD1 matching 8 bases. Looked up from germline, CDR1 is ENHRY and CDR2 is SYGVKD. This CDR3 comprises 15 residues. V lost 5 bases to trimming and J lost 4 bases; unmatched junction nucleotides: 8. In nucleotides, the CDR3 is TGTGCCATCAGTACTGGCAGGGGGCGCTCAGATACGCAGTATTTT. Translated: CAISTGRGRSDTQYF.

The chain links TRBV28 to TRBJ2-7; 7 nucleotides align to TRBD2. This CDR3 spans 12 amino acids. Germline CDR1 MDHEN, CDR2 SYDVKM. For the CDR3, the DNA is TGTGCTTCCCTAGCGGAGGGTTACGAGCAGTACTTC. Its translation is CASLAEGYEQYF.

This clonotype appeared a few times. The CDR3 region is CASSRSSGTGGAGGGYTF. The CDR3 DNA reads as TGTGCCAGCAGCCGGTCCTCCGGGACAGGGGGCGCTGGGGGTGGCTACACCTTC. The chain couples TRBV11-2 to TRBJ1-2, with TRBD1 matching over 12 bases. Germline V gene sequence: CDR1 SGHAT, CDR2 FQNNGV. The V and J ends lost 5 bases and 7 bases, in that order; junction bases with no gene match: 17. The CDR3 has 18 residues. Supplemented by reference TRBV11-2 and TRBJ1-2, the full variable domain reads EAGVAQSPRYKIIEKRQSVAFWCNPISGHATLYWYQQILGQGPKLLIQFQNNGVVDDSQLPKDRFSAERLKGVDSTLKIQPAKLEDSAVYLCASSRSSGTGGAGGGYTFGSGTRLTVV.

This clonotype was recorded a few times. A much bigger clone sits one base away, suggesting this may be a read error. The chain links TRBV10-1 to TRBJ2-5; D unclear. The germline CDR1 and CDR2 sequences are WNHNN and SYGVQD (reference sequence). V was shortened by 3 bases and J by 5 bases, with 13 bases between the two germline ends. This CDR3 region has 14 residues. The CDR3 region is CASSETVASETQYF. Here the CDR3 DNA reads TGCGCCAGCAGTGAAACCGTAGCCTCGGAGACCCAGTACTTC.

This chain connects TRBV25-1 to TRBJ2-1, with D perhaps TRBD2 (6 bases). V was clipped by 2 bases and J by 8 bases, with 13 bases between them. In germline, CDR1 is MGHDK, CDR2 SYGVNS. The length of the CDR3 is 14 residues. Written as DNA, the CDR3 is TGTGCCAGCAGTGAACACGCGGGATTGCATGAGCAGTTCTTC. Translating gives CASSEHAGLHEQFF.

At least ten counts were recorded for this clonotype. The chain has TRBV6-5 and TRBJ2-1; D unclear. Germline assignment: CDR1 MNHEY and CDR2 SVGAGI. Between the trimmed V and J ends, which lost 6 bases and 6 bases, there was a span of 9 bases. CDR3 length: 12 residues. CDR3 nucleotides: TGTGCCAGCAGGTCTAGAACCAATGAGCAGTTCTTC. Protein sequence: CASRSRTNEQFF.

Points on this clonotype: One junction end disagrees with the germline gene, perhaps due to a read error. The gene calls are TRBV6-5 and TRBJ2-3, with D maybe TRBD1 (5 bases). The CDR3 is 15 amino acids. CDR1 and CDR2 (germline): MNHEY, SVGAGI. Written as DNA, the CDR3 is TGTGCCATCAGTCCCGACAGTGGGCAGACAGATACGCAGTATTTT. This gives the protein CAISPDSGQTDTQYF.

The chain employs TRBV30 and TRBJ2-2, with D unclear. Trimming left V 0 bases short and J 0 bases short, with 11 bases between. Germline V lookup: CDR1 GTSNPN, CDR2 SVGIG (reference sequence). The length of the CDR3 is 16 residues. CDR3: CAWSVPRTANTGELFF. The CDR3 region has the DNA TGTGCCTGGAGTGTACCTAGGACGGCGAACACCGGGGAGCTGTTTTTT.

The chain has TRBV19 and TRBJ2-5, with 9 nucleotides matching TRBD1. V was clipped by 1 base and J by 4 bases; unmatched bases: 4. The length of the CDR3 is 15 residues. The germline CDR1 and CDR2 sequences are LNHDA and SQIVND (reference sequence). CDR3 loop: CASSIGPGQGETQYF. For the CDR3, the DNA is TGTGCCAGTAGTATAGGACCGGGACAGGGAGAGACCCAGTACTTC.

This clonotype was found many times. This chain uses TRBV11-2 with TRBJ2-1, with D perhaps TRBD2 (6 bases). The CDR3 extends over 15 amino acids. Germline loops: CDR1 SGHAT, CDR2 FQNNGV. Trimming left V 0 bases short and J 4 bases short, with 10 bases between. The CDR3 nucleotides are TGTGCCAGCAGCTTAGATACGGCGGGGTACAATGAGCAGTTCTTC. This encodes CASSLDTAGYNEQFF.